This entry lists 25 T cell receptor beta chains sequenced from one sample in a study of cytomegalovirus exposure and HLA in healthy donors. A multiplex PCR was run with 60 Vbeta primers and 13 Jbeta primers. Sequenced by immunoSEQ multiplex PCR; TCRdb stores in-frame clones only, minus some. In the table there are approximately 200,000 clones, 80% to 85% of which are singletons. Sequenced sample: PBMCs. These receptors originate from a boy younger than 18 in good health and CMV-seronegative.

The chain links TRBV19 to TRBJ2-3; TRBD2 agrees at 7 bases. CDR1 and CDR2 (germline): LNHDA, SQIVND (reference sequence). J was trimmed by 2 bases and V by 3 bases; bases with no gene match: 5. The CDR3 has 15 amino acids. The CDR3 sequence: CASSIGGTPTDTQYF. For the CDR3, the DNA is TGTGCCAGTAGTATCGGGGGGACGCCCACAGATACGCAGTATTTT.

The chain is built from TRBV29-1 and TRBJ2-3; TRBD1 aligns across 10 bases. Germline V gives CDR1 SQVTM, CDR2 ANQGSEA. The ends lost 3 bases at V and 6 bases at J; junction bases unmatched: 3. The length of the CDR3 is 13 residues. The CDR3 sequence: CSVERTGGDTQYF. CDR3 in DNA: TGCAGCGTTGAGAGGACAGGGGGGGATACGCAGTATTTT.

CDR3: CASSERRGGDEKLFF. CDR3 bases: TGTGCCAGCAGTGAAAGGCGAGGAGGGGATGAAAAACTGTTTTTT. The V and J genes are TRBV6-1 and TRBJ1-4; D might be TRBD1 (5 bases). In germline, CDR1 is MNHNS, CDR2 SASEGT. V was shortened by 2 bases and J by 6 bases, with 13 bases between the two germline ends. The CDR3 is 15 amino acids.

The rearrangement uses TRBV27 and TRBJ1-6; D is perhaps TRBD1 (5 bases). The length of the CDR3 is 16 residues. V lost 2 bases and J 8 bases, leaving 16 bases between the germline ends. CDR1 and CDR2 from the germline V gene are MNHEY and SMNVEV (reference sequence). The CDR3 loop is CASSLTPGSLDSPLHF. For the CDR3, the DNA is TGTGCCAGCAGTTTAACGCCAGGGTCTTTGGATTCACCCCTCCACTTT.

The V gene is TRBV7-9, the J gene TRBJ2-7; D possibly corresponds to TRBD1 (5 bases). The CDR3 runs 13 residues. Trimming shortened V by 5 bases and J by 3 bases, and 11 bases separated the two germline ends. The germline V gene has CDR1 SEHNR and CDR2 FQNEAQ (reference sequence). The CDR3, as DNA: TGTGCCAGCAGCCCCTCAGGGTTCTACGAGCAGTACTTC. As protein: CASSPSGFYEQYF.

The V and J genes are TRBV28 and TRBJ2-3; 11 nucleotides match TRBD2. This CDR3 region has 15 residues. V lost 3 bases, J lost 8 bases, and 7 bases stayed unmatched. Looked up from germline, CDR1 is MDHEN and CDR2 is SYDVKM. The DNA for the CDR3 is TGTGCCAGCAGTTTGCCTAGCGGGAGGCCGAGTACGCAGTATTTT. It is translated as CASSLPSGRPSTQYF.

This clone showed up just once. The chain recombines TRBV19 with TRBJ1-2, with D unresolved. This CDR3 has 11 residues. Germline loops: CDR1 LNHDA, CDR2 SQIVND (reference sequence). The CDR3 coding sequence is TGTGCTTTGAGGAGTCCCCTCGGCTACACCTTC. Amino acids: CALRSPLGYTF.

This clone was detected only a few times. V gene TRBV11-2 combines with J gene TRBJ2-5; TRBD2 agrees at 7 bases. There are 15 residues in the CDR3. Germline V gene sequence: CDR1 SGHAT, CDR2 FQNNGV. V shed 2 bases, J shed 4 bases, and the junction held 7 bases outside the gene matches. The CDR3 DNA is TGTGCCAGCAGCTTACGGGGGGACGGCCGAGAGACCCAGTACTTC. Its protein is CASSLRGDGRETQYF.

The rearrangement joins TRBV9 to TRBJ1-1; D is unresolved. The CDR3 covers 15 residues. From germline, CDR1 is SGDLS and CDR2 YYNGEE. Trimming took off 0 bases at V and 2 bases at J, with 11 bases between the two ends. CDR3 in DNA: TGTGCCAGCAGCGTAGCTATAAGTAGCAACACTGAAGCTTTCTTT. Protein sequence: CASSVAISSNTEAFF.

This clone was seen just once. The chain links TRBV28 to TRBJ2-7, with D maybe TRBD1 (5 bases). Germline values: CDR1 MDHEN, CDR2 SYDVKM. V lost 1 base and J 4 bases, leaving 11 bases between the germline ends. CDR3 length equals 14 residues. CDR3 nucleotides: TGTGCCAGCAGTTTATCTCCAGGGCAATACGAGCAGTACTTC. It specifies CASSLSPGQYEQYF.

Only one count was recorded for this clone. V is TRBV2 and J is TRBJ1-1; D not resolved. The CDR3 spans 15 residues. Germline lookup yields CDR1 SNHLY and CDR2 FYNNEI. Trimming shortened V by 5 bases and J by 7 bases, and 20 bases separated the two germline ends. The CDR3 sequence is CASSLRAGRGSEAFF. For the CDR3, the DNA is TGTGCCAGCAGTTTGCGGGCGGGAAGAGGCAGTGAAGCTTTCTTT.

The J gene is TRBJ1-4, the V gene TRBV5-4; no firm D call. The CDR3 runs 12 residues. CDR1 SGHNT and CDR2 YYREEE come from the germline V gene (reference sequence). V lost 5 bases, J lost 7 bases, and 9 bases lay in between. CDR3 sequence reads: CASSFNVEKLFF. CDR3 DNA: TGTGCCAGCAGTTTTAATGTTGAAAAACTGTTTTTT. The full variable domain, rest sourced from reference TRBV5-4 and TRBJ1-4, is ETGVTQSPTHLIKTRGQQVTLRCSSQSGHNTVSWYQQALGQGPQFIFQYYREEENGRGNFPPRFSGLQFPNYSSELNVNALELDDSALYLCASSFNVEKLFFGSGTQLSVL.

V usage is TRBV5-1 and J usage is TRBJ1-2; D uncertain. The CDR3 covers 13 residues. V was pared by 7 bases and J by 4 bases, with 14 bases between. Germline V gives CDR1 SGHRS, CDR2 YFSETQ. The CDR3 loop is CASSRGEIYGYTF. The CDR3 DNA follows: TGCGCCAGCTCACGGGGAGAAATCTATGGCTACACCTTC.

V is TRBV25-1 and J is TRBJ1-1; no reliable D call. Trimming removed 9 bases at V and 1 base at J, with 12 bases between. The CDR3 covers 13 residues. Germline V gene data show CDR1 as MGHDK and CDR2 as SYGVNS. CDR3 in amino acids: CASSPHSNTEAFF. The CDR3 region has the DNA TGTGCCAGTTCCCCCCATTCGAACACTGAAGCTTTCTTT. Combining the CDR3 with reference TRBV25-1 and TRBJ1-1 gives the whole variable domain EADIYQTPRYLVIGTGKKITLECSQTMGHDKMYWYQQDPGMELHLIHYSYGVNSTEKGDLSSESTVSRIRTEHFPLTLESARPSHTSQYLCASSPHSNTEAFFGQGTRLTVV.

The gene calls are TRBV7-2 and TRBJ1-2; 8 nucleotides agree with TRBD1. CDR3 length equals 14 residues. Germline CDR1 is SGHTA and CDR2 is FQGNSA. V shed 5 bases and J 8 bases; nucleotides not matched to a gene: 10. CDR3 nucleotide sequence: TGTGCCAGCAGCCCCGGGGACAGGAAGAGGGGCTACACCTTC. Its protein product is CASSPGDRKRGYTF.

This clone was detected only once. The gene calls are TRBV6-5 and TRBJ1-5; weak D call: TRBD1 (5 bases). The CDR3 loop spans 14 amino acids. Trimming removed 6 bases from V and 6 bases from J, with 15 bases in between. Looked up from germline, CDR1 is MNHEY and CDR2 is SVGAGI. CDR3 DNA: TGTGCCAGCAGCCCAGGAGGGGAGCCTCAGCCCCAGCATTTT. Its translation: CASSPGGEPQPQHF.

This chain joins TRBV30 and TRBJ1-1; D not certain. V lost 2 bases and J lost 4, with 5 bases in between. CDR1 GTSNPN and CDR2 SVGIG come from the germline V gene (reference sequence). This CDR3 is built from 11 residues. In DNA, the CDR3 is TGTGCCTGGAGTATCGGCACTGAAGCTTTCTTT. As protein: CAWSIGTEAFF.

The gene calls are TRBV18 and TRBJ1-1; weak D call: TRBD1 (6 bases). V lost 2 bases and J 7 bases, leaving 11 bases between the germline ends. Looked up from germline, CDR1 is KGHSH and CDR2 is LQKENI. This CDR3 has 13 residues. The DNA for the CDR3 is TGTGCCAGCTCACCAGGATTAGGGGGTGAAGCTTTCTTT. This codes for CASSPGLGGEAFF. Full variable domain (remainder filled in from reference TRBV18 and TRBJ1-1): NAGVMQNPRHLVRRRGQEARLRCSPMKGHSHVYWYRQLPEEGLKFMVYLQKENIIDESGMPKERFSAEFPKEGPSILRIQQVVRGDSAAYFCASSPGLGGEAFFGQGTRLTVV.

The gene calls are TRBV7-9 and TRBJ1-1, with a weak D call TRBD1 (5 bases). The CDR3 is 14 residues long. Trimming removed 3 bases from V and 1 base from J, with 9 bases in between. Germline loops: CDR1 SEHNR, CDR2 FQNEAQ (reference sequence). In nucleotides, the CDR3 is TGTGCCAGCAGCTTCCTTCAGGGGAACACTGAAGCTTTCTTT. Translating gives CASSFLQGNTEAFF.

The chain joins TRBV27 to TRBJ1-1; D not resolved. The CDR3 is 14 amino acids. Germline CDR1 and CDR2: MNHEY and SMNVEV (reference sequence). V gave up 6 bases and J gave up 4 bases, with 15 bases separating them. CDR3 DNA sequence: TGTGCCAGCAGGCCAACAGATTATGCCACTGAAGCTTTCTTT. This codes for CASRPTDYATEAFF.

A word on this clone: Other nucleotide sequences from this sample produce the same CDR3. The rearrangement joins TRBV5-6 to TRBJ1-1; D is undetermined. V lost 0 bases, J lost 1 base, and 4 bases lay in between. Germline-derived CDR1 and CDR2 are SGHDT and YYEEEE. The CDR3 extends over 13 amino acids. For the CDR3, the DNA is TGTGCCAGCAGCTTGGCCGGGAACACTGAAGCTTTCTTT. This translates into CASSLAGNTEAFF.

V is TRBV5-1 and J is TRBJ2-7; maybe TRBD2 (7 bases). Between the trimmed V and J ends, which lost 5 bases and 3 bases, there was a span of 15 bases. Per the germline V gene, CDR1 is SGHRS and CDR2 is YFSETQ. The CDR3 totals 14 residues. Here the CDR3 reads CASSRSGDNYEQYF. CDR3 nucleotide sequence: TGCGCCAGCAGTAGAAGCGGGGACAACTACGAGCAGTACTTC.

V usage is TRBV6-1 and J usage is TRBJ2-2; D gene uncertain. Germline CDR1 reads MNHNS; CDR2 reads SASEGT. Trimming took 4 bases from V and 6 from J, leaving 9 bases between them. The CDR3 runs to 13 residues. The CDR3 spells CASSGGKAGELFF. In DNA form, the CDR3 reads TGTGCCAGCAGTGGAGGTAAAGCCGGGGAGCTGTTTTTT.

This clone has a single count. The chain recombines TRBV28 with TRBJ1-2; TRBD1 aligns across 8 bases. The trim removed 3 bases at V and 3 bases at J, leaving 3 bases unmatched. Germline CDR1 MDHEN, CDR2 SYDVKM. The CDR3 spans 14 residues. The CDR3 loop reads CASSFETGDYGYTF. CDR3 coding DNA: TGTGCCAGCAGTTTTGAGACAGGGGACTATGGCTACACCTTC.

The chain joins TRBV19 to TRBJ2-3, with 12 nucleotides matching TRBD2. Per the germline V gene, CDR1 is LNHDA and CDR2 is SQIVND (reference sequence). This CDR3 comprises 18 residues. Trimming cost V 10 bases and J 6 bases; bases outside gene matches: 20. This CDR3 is CATLDGPSGRATRDTQYF. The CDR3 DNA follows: TGTGCCACCCTGGATGGTCCTAGCGGGAGGGCAACACGGGATACGCAGTATTTT.